Listed below are T cell receptor beta chains from one sample, sequenced in a study of graft-versus-host responses after intestinal transplantation. Their specific antigens are unknown. Measured with immunoSEQ multiplex PCR; TCRdb has only the in-frame clones, and not every one. The top ten clones hold over 0.055% of a sample with 85,000 to 100,000 clones, about nine tenths of them seen once. The source was unstimulated CD8+ T cells sorted from spleen or lymph node cells, collected before transplant. These receptors all stem from a human donor who was the organ donor for an intestinal transplant. CDR3s include the opening cysteine and the closing phenylalanine or tryptophan. Fields, in order: J gene, V gene, D gene, CDR3 protein, CDR3 DNA. D genes are given only for firm matches.

j_call: TRBJ2-7
v_call: TRBV7-9
d_call: NA
cdr3_aa: CASSSPVGGSAYEQYF
cdr3_nt: TGTGCCAGCAGCTCCCCGGTAGGCGGATCCGCCTACGAGCAGTACTTC

j_call: TRBJ2-3
v_call: TRBV27
d_call: NA
cdr3_aa: CASSRYSPSDTQYF
cdr3_nt: TGTGCCAGCAGTCGGTACTCACCGTCAGATACGCAGTATTTT

j_call: TRBJ1-1
v_call: TRBV19
d_call: TRBD1
cdr3_aa: CASKTGMNTEAFF
cdr3_nt: TGTGCCAGTAAGACAGGGATGAACACTGAAGCTTTCTTT

j_call: TRBJ2-1
v_call: TRBV11-2
d_call: TRBD2
cdr3_aa: CASSLLGLAGANSYNEQFF
cdr3_nt: TGTGCCAGCAGCTTACTTGGACTAGCGGGAGCTAACTCCTACAATGAGCAGTTCTTC

j_call: TRBJ2-7
v_call: TRBV28
d_call: NA
cdr3_aa: CASTPARGSYEQYF
cdr3_nt: TGTGCCAGCACCCCAGCCCGGGGTTCCTACGAGCAGTACTTC

j_call: TRBJ1-2
v_call: TRBV6-5
d_call: TRBD1
cdr3_aa: CASSQGQGARDGYTF
cdr3_nt: TGTGCCAGCAGCCAGGGACAGGGGGCCCGAGATGGCTACACCTTC

j_call: TRBJ2-2
v_call: TRBV7-9
d_call: TRBD1
cdr3_aa: CASSQGQGTMAGELFF
cdr3_nt: TGTGCCAGCAGCCAAGGACAGGGGACGATGGCCGGGGAGCTGTTTTTT

j_call: TRBJ1-1
v_call: TRBV6-5
d_call: NA
cdr3_aa: CASSYSWTETEAFF
cdr3_nt: TGTGCCAGCAGTTACTCATGGACTGAAACTGAAGCTTTCTTT

j_call: TRBJ2-1
v_call: TRBV25-1
d_call: NA
cdr3_aa: CASSSAGFGSYNEQFF
cdr3_nt: TGTGCCAGCAGTTCCGCAGGGTTTGGGTCCTACAATGAGCAGTTCTTC

j_call: TRBJ2-3
v_call: TRBV7-9
d_call: NA
cdr3_aa: CASSRRSAGTQYF
cdr3_nt: TGTGCCAGCAGTAGGCGCTCGGCGGGGACGCAGTATTTT

j_call: TRBJ2-5
v_call: TRBV27
d_call: NA
cdr3_aa: CASSLSPTGVETQYF
cdr3_nt: TGTGCCAGCAGTTTATCCCCCACCGGAGTGGAGACCCAGTACTTC

j_call: TRBJ2-1
v_call: TRBV6-1
d_call: NA
cdr3_aa: CASTRGRPNNEQFF
cdr3_nt: TGTGCCAGCACCAGAGGAAGACCGAACAATGAGCAGTTCTTC